Below, one T cell receptor (beta chain) is given with its context. V lost 6 bases and J lost 4, with 9 bases in between. Germline CDR1 MNHEY, CDR2 SVGAGI. The CDR3 is 12 residues long. This sample was included in a study of beta chain features in type 1 diabetes. Expressed TCRB transcripts were sequenced because the isolated RNA had all been reverse transcribed beforehand. Repertoires were generated with immunoSEQ multiplex PCR, while TCRdb's copy carries only in-frame clones and drops some. Among 120,000 to 150,000 clones listed, 6.9% were seen once. Material for sequencing was central memory CD4+ T cells from blood. J is TRBJ1-2 and V is TRBV6-5; D is perhaps TRBD1 (6 bases). This sequence originates from a woman in her twenties or thirties in good health. Written as DNA, the CDR3 is TGTGCCAGCAGGACAGGATTCTATGGCTACACCTTC. Amino acid sequence: CASRTGFYGYTF.